This T cell receptor beta chain was identified during a study of cytomegalovirus exposure and HLA in healthy donors. The study, taken as a whole, reports: TCR beta V- and J-gene trimming was later associated with a missense DCLRE1C variant. Later work found most CMV-associated TCR beta chains apparently HLA-restricted.

PCR primers comprised 60 Vbeta and 13 Jbeta primers. The repertoire was sequenced with immunoSEQ multiplex PCR; TCRdb's copy has only in-frame clones and lacks some. The sample records around 140,000 clones, about 80% being singletons. To note about this clone: The target antigen is unknown.

Trimming left V 0 bases short and J 7 bases short, with 24 bases between. Per germline, CDR1 LNHNV and CDR2 YYDKDF (reference sequence). This CDR3 comprises 18 residues. The gene calls are TRBV15 and TRBJ1-2; D is unclear. The source is a man aged 40-49 years in good health and CMV-seronegative. The sequenced sample was PBMCs. CDR3 DNA sequence: TGTGCCACCAGCAGAGATAGGCAAGCAGAAGAGGTGATAGGTGGCTACACCTTC. It encodes CATSRDRQAEEVIGGYTF.